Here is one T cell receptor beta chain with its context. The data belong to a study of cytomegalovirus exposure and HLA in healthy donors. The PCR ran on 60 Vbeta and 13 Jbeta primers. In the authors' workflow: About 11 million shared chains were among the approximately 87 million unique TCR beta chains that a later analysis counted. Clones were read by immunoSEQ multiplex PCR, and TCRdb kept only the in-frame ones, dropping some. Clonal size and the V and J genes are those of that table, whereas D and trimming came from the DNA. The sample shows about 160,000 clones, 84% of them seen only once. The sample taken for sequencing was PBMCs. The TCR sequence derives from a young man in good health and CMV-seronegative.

CDR3 sequence (DNA): TGTGCCAGCAGCCCACTACCGGACAGGGGAGACGAGCAGTACTTC. As protein: CASSPLPDRGDEQYF. This chain links TRBV9 with TRBJ2-7; 9 nucleotides align to TRBD1. V dropped 4 bases and J dropped 5; count of bases not matched to a gene: 10. This CDR3 spans 15 amino acids. From germline, CDR1 is SGDLS and CDR2 YYNGEE.